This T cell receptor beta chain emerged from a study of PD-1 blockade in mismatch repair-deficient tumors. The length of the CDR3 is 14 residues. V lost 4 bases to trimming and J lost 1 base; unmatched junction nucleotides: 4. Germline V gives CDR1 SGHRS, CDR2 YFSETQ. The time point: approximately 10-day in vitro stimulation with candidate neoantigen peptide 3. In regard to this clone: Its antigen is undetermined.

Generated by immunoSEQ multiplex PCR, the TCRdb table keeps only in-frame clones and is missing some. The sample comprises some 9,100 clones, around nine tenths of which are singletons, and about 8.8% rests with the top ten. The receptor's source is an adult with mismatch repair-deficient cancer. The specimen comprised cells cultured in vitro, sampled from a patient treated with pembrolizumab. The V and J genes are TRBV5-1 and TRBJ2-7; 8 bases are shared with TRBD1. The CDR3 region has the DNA TGCGCCAGCAGCGCCGGACAGGGATCCTACGAGCAGTACTTC. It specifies CASSAGQGSYEQYF.